This T cell receptor beta chain was identified during a study of control samples from healthy donors and cancer patients. The table lists this clone with a count of one. This table comes from immunoSEQ multiplex PCR, and its TCRdb copy is limited to in-frame clones, with some not included. The repertoire consists of 100,000 to 150,000 clones, with approximately 90% occurring once and the leading ten covering roughly 3.2%. With V trimmed by 9 bases and J by 0 bases, 5 bases remained unmatched. The CDR3 contains 15 residues. Germline values: CDR1 KGHDR, CDR2 SFDVKD. Input material: blood. The gene calls are TRBV24-1 and TRBJ2-3; 10 nucleotides align to TRBD1. The receptor comes from a man aged 50 to 59 in good health. As DNA, the CDR3 is TGTGCCACCGGGGGGACAGGGGCTAGCACAGATACGCAGTATTTT. It specifies CATGGTGASTDTQYF.